These T cell receptor beta chains were read from a single sample in a study of blood T cell repertoires in COVID-19. The method was immunoSEQ multiplex PCR; TCRdb's version includes in-frame clones alone and lacks a portion of them. The table shows around 15,000 clones, with about 93% occurring only once. The sample taken for sequencing was peripheral blood. Receptor source: a man in his sixties with active COVID-19. The CDR3 runs from the conserved cysteine through the conserved F or W. D genes are given only for firm matches. Clone size is stated in some rows and not others, as once, few, many or a class when expanded.

clone size: -; D gene: TRBD1; J gene: TRBJ2-5; V gene: TRBV2; CDR3 protein: CASIGGGETQYF; CDR3 DNA: TGTGCCAGCATAGGGGGCGGGGAGACCCAGTACTTC
clone size: -; D gene: -; J gene: TRBJ1-3; V gene: TRBV5-1; CDR3 protein: CASSVGNTIYF; CDR3 DNA: TGCGCCAGTTCCGTTGGAAACACCATATATTTT
clone size: -; D gene: -; J gene: TRBJ2-2; V gene: TRBV6-5; CDR3 protein: CASSYGRVGSRELFF; CDR3 DNA: TGTGCCAGCAGTTACGGCAGGGTAGGGTCCCGGGAGCTGTTTTTT
clone size: -; D gene: TRBD1; J gene: TRBJ2-7; V gene: TRBV6-4; CDR3 protein: CASSPDRTGEQYF; CDR3 DNA: TGTGCCAGCAGTCCGGACAGGACGGGGGAGCAGTACTTC
clone size: once; D gene: -; J gene: TRBJ1-2; V gene: TRBV5-6; CDR3 protein: CASSLDRHYGYTF; CDR3 DNA: TGTGCCAGCAGCTTGGACAGACACTATGGCTACACCTTC
clone size: few; D gene: TRBD2; J gene: TRBJ2-7; V gene: TRBV4-1; CDR3 protein: CASSPTSGGATHEQYF; CDR3 DNA: TGCGCCAGCAGCCCGACTAGCGGGGGGGCCACCCACGAGCAGTACTTC
clone size: -; D gene: -; J gene: TRBJ1-6; V gene: TRBV19; CDR3 protein: CASSWGQYNSPLHF; CDR3 DNA: TGTGCCAGTAGCTGGGGGCAGTATAATTCACCCCTCCACTTT
clone size: -; D gene: -; J gene: TRBJ1-4; V gene: TRBV6-5; CDR3 protein: CASSYSWARNEKLFF; CDR3 DNA: TGTGCCAGCAGTTACTCGTGGGCACGGAATGAAAAACTGTTTTTT
clone size: -; D gene: TRBD1; J gene: TRBJ1-6; V gene: TRBV19; CDR3 protein: CASSIGQGGTGLHF; CDR3 DNA: TGTGCCAGTAGTATTGGCCAGGGAGGGACAGGACTCCACTTT
clone size: -; D gene: -; J gene: TRBJ2-3; V gene: TRBV14; CDR3 protein: CASSQNLADTQYF; CDR3 DNA: TGTGCCAGCAGCCAAAATCTAGCAGATACGCAGTATTTT
clone size: once; D gene: -; J gene: TRBJ1-5; V gene: TRBV5-6; CDR3 protein: CASSLQGNQPQHF; CDR3 DNA: TGTGCCAGCAGCTTGCAGGGGAATCAGCCCCAGCATTTT
clone size: -; D gene: TRBD2; J gene: TRBJ2-1; V gene: TRBV3-1/TRBV3-2; CDR3 protein: CASSQWPGLAGGPINEQFF; CDR3 DNA: TGTGCCAGCAGCCAATGGCCGGGATTAGCGGGGGGGCCAATCAATGAGCAGTTCTTC
clone size: -; D gene: TRBD2; J gene: TRBJ2-3; V gene: TRBV19; CDR3 protein: CASSIQRGGRGTDTQYF; CDR3 DNA: TGTGCCAGTAGTATCCAGCGGGGGGGCCGTGGGACAGATACGCAGTATTTT
clone size: -; D gene: -; J gene: TRBJ1-2; V gene: TRBV6-5; CDR3 protein: CASLGEGKNGYTF; CDR3 DNA: TGTGCCAGCCTGGGGGAGGGAAAGAACGGCTACACCTTC
clone size: -; D gene: -; J gene: TRBJ1-5; V gene: TRBV24-1; CDR3 protein: CATSGRTNQPQHF; CDR3 DNA: TGTGCCACCAGTGGGAGAACCAATCAGCCCCAGCATTTT
clone size: -; D gene: -; J gene: TRBJ1-1; V gene: TRBV11-2; CDR3 protein: CASSLIGGGGNTEAFF; CDR3 DNA: TGTGCCAGCAGCTTAATAGGGGGAGGGGGAAACACTGAAGCTTTCTTT
clone size: -; D gene: -; J gene: TRBJ2-5; V gene: TRBV6-1; CDR3 protein: CASSEPQQETQYF; CDR3 DNA: TGTGCCAGCAGTGAACCACAGCAAGAGACCCAGTACTTC
clone size: -; D gene: TRBD1; J gene: TRBJ1-2; V gene: TRBV9; CDR3 protein: CASSVEGQATYGYTF; CDR3 DNA: TGTGCCAGCAGCGTAGAGGGACAGGCGACTTATGGCTACACCTTC
clone size: once; D gene: TRBD1; J gene: TRBJ2-2; V gene: TRBV5-1; CDR3 protein: CASSLDGQGYIGELFF; CDR3 DNA: TGCGCCAGCAGCTTGGATGGACAGGGGTATATCGGGGAGCTGTTTTTT
clone size: once; D gene: -; J gene: TRBJ1-3; V gene: TRBV6-6; CDR3 protein: CASRPDKSSGNTIYF; CDR3 DNA: TGTGCCAGCAGACCAGACAAGAGCTCTGGAAACACCATATATTTT
clone size: -; D gene: -; J gene: TRBJ2-4; V gene: TRBV4-2; CDR3 protein: CASVGAKNIQYF; CDR3 DNA: TGTGCCTCGGTCGGGGCCAAAAACATTCAGTACTTC
clone size: once; D gene: -; J gene: TRBJ2-2; V gene: TRBV5-1; CDR3 protein: CASSPGGENTGELFF; CDR3 DNA: TGCGCCAGCAGCCCCGGCGGAGAGAACACCGGGGAGCTGTTTTTT
clone size: -; D gene: -; J gene: TRBJ1-1; V gene: TRBV27; CDR3 protein: CASSFRRNTEAFF; CDR3 DNA: TGTGCCAGCAGTTTCCGCAGGAACACTGAAGCTTTCTTT
clone size: -; D gene: TRBD1; J gene: TRBJ2-1; V gene: TRBV7-2; CDR3 protein: CASSLGTGSYNEQFF; CDR3 DNA: TGTGCCAGCAGCCTCGGGACAGGCTCCTACAATGAGCAGTTCTTC